Sequencing of this TCR beta chain was carried out in a study of T-cell memory formation after mild COVID-19. Researchers used 5'RACE with constant-segment primers to make TCR alpha and TCR beta cDNA libraries that carry sample barcodes and UMIs. TCRdb redid the calling of the 5' RACE reads with MiXCR, one entry per CDR3 protein. This sample has about 180,000 distinct CDR3 sequences, with 15% to 20% found just once. The length of the CDR3 is 16 residues. Germline assignment: CDR1 KGHSH and CDR2 LQKENI. J lost 3 bases, V lost 3 bases, and 6 bases had no gene match. In its sample, this clonotype was seen a few times. No antigen is known for it. Whole-study results and caveats: Some clones that responded turned up in pre-infection memory, which suggests that cross-reactive memory joined in. CD4/CD8 balance held among clones contracting day 15 to 85, and later expanders leaned CD4+. The main location of contracting CD4+ clones was CM and EM, and that of contracting CD8+ clones was EMRA.

Sample: PBMCs or a T cell subset sorted from them (not recorded which). The clonotype originates from an adult woman who had mild COVID-19 (a few samples of this study predate the infection). Cell type and time point are not known. The chain combines TRBV18 with TRBJ2-3; TRBD1 agrees at 10 bases. The CDR3 bases are TGTGCCAGCTCACCTTCTCCGGGACAGGGGACAGATACGCAGTATTTT. It specifies CASSPSPGQGTDTQYF.